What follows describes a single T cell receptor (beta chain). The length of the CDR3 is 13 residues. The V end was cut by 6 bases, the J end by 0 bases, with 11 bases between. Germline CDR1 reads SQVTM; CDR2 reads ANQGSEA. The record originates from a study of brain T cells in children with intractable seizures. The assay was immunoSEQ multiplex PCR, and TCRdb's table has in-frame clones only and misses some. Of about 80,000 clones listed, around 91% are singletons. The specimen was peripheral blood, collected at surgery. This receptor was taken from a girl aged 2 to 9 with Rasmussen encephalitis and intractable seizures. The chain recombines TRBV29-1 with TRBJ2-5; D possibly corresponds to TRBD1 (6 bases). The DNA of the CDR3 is TGCAGCGTGCACCAGGGGTACCAAGAGACCCAGTACTTC. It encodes CSVHQGYQETQYF. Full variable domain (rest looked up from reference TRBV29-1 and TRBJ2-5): SAVISQKPSRDICQRGTSLTIQCQVDSQVTMMFWYRQQPGQSLTLIATANQGSEATYESGFVIDKFPISRPNLTFSTLTVSNMSPEDSSIYLCSVHQGYQETQYFGPGTRLLVL.